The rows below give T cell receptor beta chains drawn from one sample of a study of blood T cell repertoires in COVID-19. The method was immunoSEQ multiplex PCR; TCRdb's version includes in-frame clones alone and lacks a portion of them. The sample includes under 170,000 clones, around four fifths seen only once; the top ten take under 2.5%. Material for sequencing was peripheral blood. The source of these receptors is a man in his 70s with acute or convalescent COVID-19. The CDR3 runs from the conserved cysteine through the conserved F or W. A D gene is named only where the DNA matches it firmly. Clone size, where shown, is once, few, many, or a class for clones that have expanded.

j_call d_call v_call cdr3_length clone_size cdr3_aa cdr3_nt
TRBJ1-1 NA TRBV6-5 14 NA CASSLPGGGTEAFF TGTGCCAGCAGCCTTCCCGGGGGGGGGACTGAAGCTTTCTTT
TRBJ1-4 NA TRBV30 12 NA CAWSTQPEKLFF TGTGCCTGGAGTACTCAACCAGAAAAACTGTTTTTT
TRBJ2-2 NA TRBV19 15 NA CASSIPRKNTGELFF TGTGCCAGTAGTATACCCAGGAAGAACACCGGGGAGCTGTTTTTT
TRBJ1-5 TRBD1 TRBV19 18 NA CASRPSGTGGAGNQPQHF TGTGCCAGTCGCCCGTCCGGGACAGGGGGCGCGGGCAATCAGCCCCAGCATTTT
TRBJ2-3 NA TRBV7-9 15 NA CASSPRSYPTNTQYF TGTGCCAGCAGCCCTCGGTCGTACCCAACTAATACGCAGTATTTT
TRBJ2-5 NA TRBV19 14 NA CASSKTGLQETQYF TGTGCCAGTAGTAAGACAGGACTCCAAGAGACCCAGTACTTC
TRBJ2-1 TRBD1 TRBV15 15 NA CATSRGGQGDNEQFF TGTGCCACCAGCAGAGGGGGACAGGGGGACAATGAGCAGTTCTTC
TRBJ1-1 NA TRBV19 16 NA CASSIDRTLLYTEAFF TGTGCCAGTAGTATAGATCGGACACTATTATACACTGAAGCTTTCTTT
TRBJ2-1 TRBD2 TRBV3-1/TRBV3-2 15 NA CASSPQREGLGEQFF TGTGCCAGCTCCCCCCAGCGGGAGGGCCTAGGTGAGCAGTTCTTC
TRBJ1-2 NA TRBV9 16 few CASSVSRGGSNYGYTF TGTGCCAGCAGCGTCTCTCGGGGGGGATCTAACTATGGCTACACCTTC
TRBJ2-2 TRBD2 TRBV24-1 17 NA CATSGPASGGFTGELFF TGTGCCACCAGTGGTCCCGCTAGCGGAGGATTCACCGGGGAGCTGTTTTTT
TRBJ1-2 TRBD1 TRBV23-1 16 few CASSQSTGVYGEGYTF TGCGCCAGCAGTCAATCGACAGGGGTGTATGGAGAGGGCTACACCTTC
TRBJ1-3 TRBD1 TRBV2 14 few CATQGVNSGNTIYF TGTGCCACGCAGGGGGTAAACTCTGGAAACACCATATATTTT
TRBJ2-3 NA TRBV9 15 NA CASSVEEGRTDTQYF TGTGCCAGCAGCGTAGAGGAGGGTAGGACAGATACGCAGTATTTT
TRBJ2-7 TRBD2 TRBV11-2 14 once CASSLRTSGKEQYF TGTGCCAGCAGCTTAAGGACTAGCGGTAAGGAGCAGTACTTC
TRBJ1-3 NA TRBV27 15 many CASSLQGNPGNTIYF TGTGCCAGCAGTTTGCAGGGGAATCCCGGAAACACCATATATTTT
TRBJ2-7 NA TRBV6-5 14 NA CASTRTDRSYEQYF TGTGCCAGCACCCGGACGGACAGATCCTACGAGCAGTACTTC
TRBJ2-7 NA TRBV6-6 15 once CASSYSRQSSYEQYF TGTGCCAGCAGTTACTCGCGGCAAAGCTCCTACGAGCAGTACTTC
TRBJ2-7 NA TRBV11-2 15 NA CASSLDLGQGKEQYF TGTGCCAGCAGCTTAGATCTGGGTCAGGGCAAGGAGCAGTACTTC
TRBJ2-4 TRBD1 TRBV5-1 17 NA CASSSGQGRIAKNIQYF TGCGCCAGCAGCTCCGGACAGGGCCGTATAGCCAAAAACATTCAGTACTTC
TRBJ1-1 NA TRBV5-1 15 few CASSFGAGVNTEAFF TGCGCCAGCAGCTTCGGGGCAGGGGTGAACACTGAAGCTTTCTTT
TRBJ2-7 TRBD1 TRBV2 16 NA CASSEDIDRGAGEQYF TGTGCCAGCAGTGAGGATATAGACAGGGGGGCCGGCGAGCAGTACTTC
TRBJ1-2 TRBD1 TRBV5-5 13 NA CASSLTGEGGYTF TGTGCCAGCAGCCTGACAGGGGAAGGGGGCTACACCTTC
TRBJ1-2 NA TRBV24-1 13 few CATSGGGRSGYTF TGTGCCACCAGTGGGGGGGGTAGATCCGGCTACACCTTC
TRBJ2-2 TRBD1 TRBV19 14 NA CASSRTGVTGELFF TGTGCCAGTAGTCGGACAGGGGTTACCGGGGAGCTGTTTTTT
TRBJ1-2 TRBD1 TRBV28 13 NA CASRGTVRYGYTF TGTGCCAGCAGGGGGACAGTCCGCTATGGCTACACCTTC
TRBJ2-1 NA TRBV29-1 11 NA CSVRTASEQFF TGCAGCGTTAGGACAGCCAGTGAGCAGTTCTTC
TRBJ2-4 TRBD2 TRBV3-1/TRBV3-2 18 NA CASSQGDSGRASLDIQYF TGTGCCAGCAGCCAAGGGGATAGCGGGAGGGCGTCGTTGGACATTCAGTACTTC